This entry is about one TCR beta chain. This sample is drawn from a study of technical replicates of blood from a few donors. The ends lost 6 bases at V and 0 bases at J; junction bases unmatched: 5. The CDR3 length is 16 residues. In germline, CDR1 is LNHDA, CDR2 SQIVND (reference sequence). Clones were sequenced by immunoSEQ multiplex PCR, and TCRdb holds only the in-frame ones, with some missing. The sample records around 90,000 clones, 85% to 95% being singletons. The sequencing sample was made of T cells isolated from PBMCs. The sequence was collected from a human donor in good health. The rearrangement links TRBV19 to TRBJ2-6, with TRBD1 matching over 7 bases. CDR3 DNA sequence: TGTGCCAGTAGACGATCAGGGGGCTCTGGGGCCAACGTCCTGACTTTC. Its translation is CASRRSGGSGANVLTF.